This T cell receptor beta chain stems from a study of graft-versus-host responses after intestinal transplantation. For the study at large: Multivisceral, liver-intestinal, or isolated intestinal grafts went to recipients. Recipients were all induced with anti-thymocyte globulin, then given tacrolimus and steroids for roughly three years. The study's findings and limits: Allograft clonal ratios (graft-versus-host to host-versus-graft) were high in patients who had graft-donor T cell macrochimerism. The recipient marrow held GvH clones, and some of them showed up first in ileum or blood.

Germline-derived CDR1 and CDR2 are SEHNR and FQNEAQ (reference sequence). This CDR3 comprises 14 residues. Trimming at V came to 2 bases and at J to 2 bases, leaving 0 bases not matched to a gene. This clone has just one count. As yet, its antigen is unknown. Repertoires were generated with immunoSEQ multiplex PCR, while TCRdb's copy carries only in-frame clones and drops some. The sample contains tens of thousands of clones, about 95% of which appear only once. The clonotype comes from a human donor who was the organ donor for an intestinal transplant. This specimen was unstimulated CD4+ T cells sorted from spleen or lymph node cells, taken before transplant. This sequence joins TRBV7-9 and TRBJ2-1; 7 bases agree with TRBD2. CDR3 protein: CASSLSGAYNEQFF. Here the CDR3 DNA reads TGTGCCAGCAGCTTAAGCGGGGCCTACAATGAGCAGTTCTTC. The variable domain in full, with the rest retrieved from reference TRBV7-9 and TRBJ2-1, is DTGVSQNPRHKITKRGQNVTFRCDPISEHNRLYWYRQTLGQGPEFLTYFQNEAQLEKSRLLSDRFSAERPKGSFSTLEIQRTEQGDSAMYLCASSLSGAYNEQFFGPGTRLTVL.